This T cell receptor beta chain was captured by sequencing in a study of post-analysis software for immune sequencing data. About this clonotype: The antigen remains unidentified.

Germline V gene lookup returns CDR1 LGHNA and CDR2 YNFKEQ. V was pared by 4 bases and J by 0 bases, with 19 bases of the junction left unmatched. CDR3 length: 20 amino acids. Unique molecular identifiers tagged the TCR beta cDNA libraries. Starting from approximately 0.95 to 9.8 million T cells, the study yielded about 500,000 cDNA molecules. From the PCR reads, TCRdb called clonotypes with MiXCR, one entry per CDR3 protein. This sample has approximately 570,000 distinct CDR3 sequences, with roughly 45% found just once. Study-wide results and limits: Five TRBV segments occurring more often in patients than controls included TRBV5-6, TRBV5-1 and TRBV20-1. Comparison with controls showed significantly lower normalized Chao1 diversity in multiple sclerosis patients.

The chain uses TRBV4-2 and TRBJ2-3; 7 bases agree with TRBD1. Sequenced material: blood. This sequence originates from a girl under 18 with multiple sclerosis. The CDR3 DNA reads as TGTGCCAGCAGCCCCCGGGACAGCCCATTCCCCCGTGCTAGCACAGATACGCAGTATTTT. It encodes CASSPRDSPFPRASTDTQYF.